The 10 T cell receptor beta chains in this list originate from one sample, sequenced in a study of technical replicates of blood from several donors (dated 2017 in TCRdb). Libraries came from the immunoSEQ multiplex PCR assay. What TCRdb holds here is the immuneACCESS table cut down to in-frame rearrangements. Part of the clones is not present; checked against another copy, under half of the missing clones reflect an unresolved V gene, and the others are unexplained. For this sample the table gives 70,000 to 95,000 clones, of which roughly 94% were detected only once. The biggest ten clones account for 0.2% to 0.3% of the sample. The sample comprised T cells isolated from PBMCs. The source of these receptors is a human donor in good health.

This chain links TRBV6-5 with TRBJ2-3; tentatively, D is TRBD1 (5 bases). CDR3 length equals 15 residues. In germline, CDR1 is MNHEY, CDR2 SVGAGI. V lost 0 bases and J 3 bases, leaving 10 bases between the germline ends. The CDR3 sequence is CASSYSYRPTDTQYF. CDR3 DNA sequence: TGTGCCAGCAGTTACTCTTACAGGCCGACAGATACGCAGTATTTT.

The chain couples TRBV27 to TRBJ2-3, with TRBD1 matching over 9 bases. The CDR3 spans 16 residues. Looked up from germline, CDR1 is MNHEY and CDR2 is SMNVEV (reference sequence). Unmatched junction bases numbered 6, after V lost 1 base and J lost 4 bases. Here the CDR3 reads CASSLLDRGLSDTQYF. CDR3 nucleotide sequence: TGTGCCAGCAGTTTATTAGACAGGGGGTTATCAGATACGCAGTATTTT.

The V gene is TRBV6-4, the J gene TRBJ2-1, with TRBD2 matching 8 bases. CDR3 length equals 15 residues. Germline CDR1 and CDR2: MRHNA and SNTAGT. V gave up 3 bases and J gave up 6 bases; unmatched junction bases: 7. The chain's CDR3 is CASSEAAGEINEQFF. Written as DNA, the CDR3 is TGTGCCAGCAGTGAGGCAGCGGGAGAAATCAATGAGCAGTTCTTC.

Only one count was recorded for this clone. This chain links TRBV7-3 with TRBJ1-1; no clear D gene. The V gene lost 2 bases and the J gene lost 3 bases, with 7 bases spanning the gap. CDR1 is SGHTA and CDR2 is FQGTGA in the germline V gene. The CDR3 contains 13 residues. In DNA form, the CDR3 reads TGTGCCAGCAGCTTATTACGCGACACTGAAGCTTTCTTT. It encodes CASSLLRDTEAFF. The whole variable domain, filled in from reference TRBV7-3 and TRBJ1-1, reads GAGVSQTPSNKVTEKGKYVELRCDPISGHTALYWYRQSLGQGPEFLIYFQGTGAADDSGLPNDRFFAVRPEGSVSTLKIQRTERGDSAVYLCASSLLRDTEAFFGQGTRLTVV.

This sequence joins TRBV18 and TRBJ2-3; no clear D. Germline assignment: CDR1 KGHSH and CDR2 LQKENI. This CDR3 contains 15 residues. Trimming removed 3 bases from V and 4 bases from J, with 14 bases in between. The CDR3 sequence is CASSPGAVGADTQYF. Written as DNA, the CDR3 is TGTGCCAGCTCACCCGGCGCAGTGGGCGCAGATACGCAGTATTTT.

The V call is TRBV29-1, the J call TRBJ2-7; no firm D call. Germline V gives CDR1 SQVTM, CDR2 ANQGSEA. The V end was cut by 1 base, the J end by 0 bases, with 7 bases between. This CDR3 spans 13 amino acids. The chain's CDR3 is CSVEAGSSYEQYF. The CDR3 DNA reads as TGCAGCGTTGAAGCCGGTAGCTCCTACGAGCAGTACTTC.

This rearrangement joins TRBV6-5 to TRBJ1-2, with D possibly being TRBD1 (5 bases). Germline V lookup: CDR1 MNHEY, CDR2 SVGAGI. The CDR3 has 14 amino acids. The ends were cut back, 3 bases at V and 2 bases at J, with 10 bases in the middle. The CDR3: CASSYDSANYGYTF. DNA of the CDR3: TGTGCCAGCAGTTATGACAGTGCAAACTATGGCTACACCTTC.

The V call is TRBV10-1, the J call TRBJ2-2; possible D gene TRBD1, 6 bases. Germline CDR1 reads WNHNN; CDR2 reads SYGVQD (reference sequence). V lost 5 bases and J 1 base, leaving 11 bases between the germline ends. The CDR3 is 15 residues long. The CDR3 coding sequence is TGCGCCAGCAGTTTCGGGACACAGAACACCGGGGAGCTGTTTTTT. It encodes CASSFGTQNTGELFF.

CDR3 sequence: CASSHGGGTQYF. CDR3 bases: TGTGCCAGCAGCCATGGGGGCGGTACCCAGTACTTC. J is TRBJ2-5 and V is TRBV14, with a tentative D call TRBD1 (6 bases). Trimming removed 3 bases at V and 8 bases at J, with 10 bases between. The CDR3 extends over 12 amino acids. Germline V gene data show CDR1 as SGHDN and CDR2 as FVKESK.

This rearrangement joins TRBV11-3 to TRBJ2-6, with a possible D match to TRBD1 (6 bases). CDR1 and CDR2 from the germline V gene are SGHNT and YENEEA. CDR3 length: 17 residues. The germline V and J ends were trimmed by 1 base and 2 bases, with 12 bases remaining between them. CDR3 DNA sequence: TGTGCCAGCAGCTTAGGTGAACAGGGAACTGGGGCCAACGTCCTGACTTTC. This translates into CASSLGEQGTGANVLTF.